A selection of T cell receptor beta chains follows, all from one sample in a study of beta chain features in type 1 diabetes. Assay used: immunoSEQ multiplex PCR; TCRdb lists only in-frame clones, some missing. The data show 150,000 to 200,000 clones, 8.5% to 10% seen once. Material for sequencing was central memory CD4+ T cells from blood. These receptors all come from a woman in her 30s with type 1 diabetes. CDR3s include the opening cysteine and the closing phenylalanine or tryptophan. The D gene is left open where the match is weak. Expanded clones are given a class, and other clones once, few, many or no size at all.

D | size | J | V | DNA | CDR3
- | many | TRBJ2-7 | TRBV7-9 | TGTGCCAGCAGCCCCTATTCCTACGAGCAGTACTTC | CASSPYSYEQYF
TRBD1 | - | TRBJ2-3 | TRBV6-5 | TGTGCCAGCAGTTACTCTGGCTTACAGGGGGCGAATACGCAGTATTTT | CASSYSGLQGANTQYF
TRBD2 | few | TRBJ2-3 | TRBV2 | TGTGCCAGCAGTGGGGAAGCGGGAGCAGATACGCAGTATTTT | CASSGEAGADTQYF
TRBD1 | few | TRBJ1-2 | TRBV29-1 | TGCAGCGTTGCACAGGGGGACTCTGGCTACACCTTC | CSVAQGDSGYTF
TRBD1 | - | TRBJ2-3 | TRBV28 | TGTGCCACCGACAGGGATAGCACAGATACGCAGTATTTT | CATDRDSTDTQYF
- | - | TRBJ1-1 | TRBV25-1 | TGTGCCAGCAGTCCCACGGACAGCGCAAACACTGAAGCTTTCTTT | CASSPTDSANTEAFF
- | few | TRBJ1-2 | TRBV28 | TGTGCCAGCAGCTCTGGCCACCCCTATGGCTACACCTTC | CASSSGHPYGYTF
- | - | TRBJ1-1 | TRBV5-1 | TGCGCCAGCAGCTTCCAGGGAAACACTGAAGCTTTCTTT | CASSFQGNTEAFF
TRBD2 | few | TRBJ2-1 | TRBV5-1 | TGCGCCAGCAGCGGGGGACTAGCGGTCTACAATGAGCAGTTCTTC | CASSGGLAVYNEQFF
- | - | TRBJ2-5 | TRBV7-9 | TGTGCCGGACTCTTGGGGAGTAAGGAGACCCAGTACTTC | CAGLLGSKETQYF
- | - | TRBJ2-6 | TRBV28 | TGTGCCAGCAGTTGGGGGGACCCTGGGGCCAACGTCCTGACTTTC | CASSWGDPGANVLTF
- | few | TRBJ2-6 | TRBV28 | TGTGCCAGCAGTCGTCCAGAATCTGGGGCCAACGTCCTGACTTTC | CASSRPESGANVLTF
- | - | TRBJ1-1 | TRBV6-5 | TGTGCCAGCAGTTACTCGGGGAGAGGCACTGAAGCTTTCTTT | CASSYSGRGTEAFF
TRBD2 | many | TRBJ2-4 | TRBV28 | TGTGCCAGCAGCAAAGCGGGAGCGAACATTCAGTACTTC | CASSKAGANIQYF
TRBD1 | - | TRBJ1-2 | TRBV7-9 | TGTGCCAGCAGCTTAGTACTGCAGGGGGCCGGGGGCTACACCTTC | CASSLVLQGAGGYTF
- | - | TRBJ2-7 | TRBV5-4 | TGTGCCAGCAGCTTGGGCCAGTACGGGGATAACGAGCAGTACTTC | CASSLGQYGDNEQYF
- | few | TRBJ1-5 | TRBV19 | TGTGCCAGTAGTATGGGGCGGGCCGGGGGGGCCCTCAATCAGCCCCAGCATTTT | CASSMGRAGGALNQPQHF
- | - | TRBJ1-1 | TRBV10-3 | TGTGCCATCAGTGAGTCTCGGGTTGAAGCTTTCTTT | CAISESRVEAFF
- | many | TRBJ2-6 | TRBV29-1 | TGCAGCGTTAAACAGGGTTCTGGGGCCAACGTCCTGACTTTC | CSVKQGSGANVLTF
- | - | TRBJ1-2 | TRBV4-1 | TGCGCCAGCAGCCAAGACACAGGGCGCTATGGCTACACCTTC | CASSQDTGRYGYTF
- | - | TRBJ1-1 | TRBV7-3 | TGTGCCAGCAGCTTAACGGGCAGGGACACTGAAGCTTTCTTT | CASSLTGRDTEAFF
TRBD1 | few | TRBJ1-2 | TRBV7-9 | TGTGCCAGCAGCCCTCGTGACAGGGGACGTGGCTACACCTTC | CASSPRDRGRGYTF
TRBD2 | - | TRBJ2-1 | TRBV11-3 | TGTGCCAGCAGCGCCGGGACTAGGACCAATGAGCAGTTCTTC | CASSAGTRTNEQFF
TRBD1 | - | TRBJ2-7 | TRBV14 | TGTGCCAGCTCACGACAGGGGGGACCCTACGAGCAGTACTTC | CASSRQGGPYEQYF
- | many | TRBJ2-7 | TRBV5-1 | TGCGCCAGCAGCTTTAACCGGGACGAGCAGTACTTC | CASSFNRDEQYF
TRBD1 | few | TRBJ1-1 | TRBV7-2 | TGTGCCAGCAGCTTAGACAGGGGATTGAACACTGAAGCTTTCTTT | CASSLDRGLNTEAFF
- | - | TRBJ2-1 | TRBV29-1 | TGCAGCGTTGAGCGCAATGAGCAGTTCTTC | CSVERNEQFF
- | few | TRBJ1-3 | TRBV30 | TGTGCCTGGAACAAGGACACTGGAAACACCATATATTTT | CAWNKDTGNTIYF
TRBD1 | few | TRBJ2-5 | TRBV5-1 | TGCGCCAGCAGCGGAGGACAGGGAGAGACCCAGTACTTC | CASSGGQGETQYF
TRBD1 | - | TRBJ1-2 | TRBV5-1 | TGCGCCAGCAGCTTCGGGACAGGGGATAACTATGGCTACACCTTC | CASSFGTGDNYGYTF
TRBD2 | - | TRBJ2-5 | TRBV2 | TGTGCCAGCAGTGAACAGGGACTAGCGGGAACGGGAGGCGAGACCCAGTACTTC | CASSEQGLAGTGGETQYF
- | - | TRBJ1-2 | TRBV10-3 | TGTGCCATCAGTGTGTTAGTGTCAGCTTCAACAGGCTATGGCTACACCTTC | CAISVLVSASTGYGYTF
TRBD2 | many | TRBJ2-4 | TRBV28 | TGTGCCAGCAGTTTGGGTGCGGGGGGGAACATTCAGTACTTC | CASSLGAGGNIQYF
TRBD1 | many | TRBJ1-5 | TRBV7-9 | TGTGCCAGCAGCTCAGGAGGGGGCGTTCCGCCCCAGCATTTT | CASSSGGGVPPQHF
- | - | TRBJ2-1 | TRBV7-9 | TGTGCCAGCAGCGGGACGACAGGCCCTTACAATGAGCAGTTCTTC | CASSGTTGPYNEQFF
TRBD2 | - | TRBJ2-1 | TRBV10-3 | TGTGCCATCAGAGGGACTAGCGGGAACCCTCATGAGCAGTTCTTC | CAIRGTSGNPHEQFF
- | few | TRBJ1-1 | TRBV5-1 | TGCGCCAGCAGCTTTTCCGGGAGACCCGACACTGAAGCTTTCTTT | CASSFSGRPDTEAFF
- | few | TRBJ2-1 | TRBV29-1 | TGCAGCGTTGATCTACAGGCCAATGAGCAGTTCTTC | CSVDLQANEQFF
TRBD2 | - | TRBJ2-1 | TRBV9 | TGTGCCAGCAGCGTCACGTTTCTAGCGGGAGAGCAGTTCTTC | CASSVTFLAGEQFF
- | few | TRBJ2-1 | TRBV2 | TGTGCCAGCACGAGCGGGACAGGGCAGTTCTTC | CASTSGTGQFF
TRBD1 | few | TRBJ1-5 | TRBV30 | TGTGCCTTCCAGGACAGGGGGGCTCAGCCCCAGCATTTT | CAFQDRGAQPQHF
TRBD1 | many | TRBJ1-4 | TRBV29-1 | TGCAGCGTCGGACAGGGAGGGAATGAAAAACTGTTTTTT | CSVGQGGNEKLFF
TRBD1 | few | TRBJ1-1 | TRBV11-3 | TGTGCCAGCAGCCCCGACAGGGCAAAGAACACTGAAGCTTTCTTT | CASSPDRAKNTEAFF
TRBD2 | few | TRBJ2-7 | TRBV7-9 | TGTGCCAGCAGCGGGGGGGGAGGGGCGTCCTACGAGCAGTACTTC | CASSGGGGASYEQYF
- | - | TRBJ2-3 | TRBV30 | TGTGCCTGGAGTGTACGTTTAGGCCAGGGCACAGATACGCAGTATTTT | CAWSVRLGQGTDTQYF